The source of this T cell receptor (beta chain) is a study of lung T cells in sarcoidosis with Löfgren's syndrome. Germline V gives CDR1 MNHEY, CDR2 SVGEGT. Losses at the gene ends were 6 bases for V and 0 bases for J; bases not matched to a gene: 6. This CDR3 has 17 amino acids. From the reads, TCRdb called clonotypes with MiXCR, one entry per CDR3 protein. The sample holds 15,000 to 20,000 distinct CDR3 sequences, less than 25% seen once. In this sample, this clonotype turned up many times. The gene calls are TRBV6-2 or TRBV6-3 and TRBJ2-2; 11 bases are shared with TRBD2. This TCR was sampled from a human donor with sarcoidosis (Löfgren's syndrome or another form), or a control subject (not recorded which). Sample: CD4+ T cells from PBMCs. CDR3 DNA: TGTGCCAGCAGCTCGGGACTAGCGGACCCGAACACCGGGGAGCTGTTTTTT. It codes for CASSSGLADPNTGELFF.